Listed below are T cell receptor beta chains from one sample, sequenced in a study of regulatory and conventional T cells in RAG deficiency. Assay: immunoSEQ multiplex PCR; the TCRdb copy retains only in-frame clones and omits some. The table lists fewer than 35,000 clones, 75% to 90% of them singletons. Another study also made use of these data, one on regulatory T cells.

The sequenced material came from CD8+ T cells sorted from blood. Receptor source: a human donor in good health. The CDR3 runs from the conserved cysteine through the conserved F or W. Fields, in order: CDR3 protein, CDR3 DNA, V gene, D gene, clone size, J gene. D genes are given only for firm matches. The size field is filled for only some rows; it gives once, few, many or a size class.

CDR3: CASSNQQGAHGYTF
DNA: TGTGCCAGCAGTAATCAACAGGGGGCTCACGGCTACACCTTC
V: TRBV6-1
D: TRBD1
size: .
J: TRBJ1-2

CDR3: CASSLVTGNGNEQFF
DNA: TGTGCCAGCAGCCTAGTGACAGGGAATGGGAATGAGCAGTTCTTC
V: TRBV13
D: TRBD1
size: .
J: TRBJ2-1

CDR3: CASSAGQTFNEKLFF
DNA: TGTGCCAGTAGTGCGGGACAGACTTTTAATGAAAAACTGTTTTTT
V: TRBV19
D: TRBD1
size: once
J: TRBJ1-4

CDR3: CASSPGPDTQYF
DNA: TGTGCCAGCAGCCCGGGACCGGATACGCAGTATTTT
V: TRBV9
D: .
size: .
J: TRBJ2-3

CDR3: CASSLGQGGHTEAFF
DNA: TGTGCCAGCAGCCTGGGACAGGGAGGACACACTGAAGCTTTCTTT
V: TRBV7-3
D: TRBD1
size: .
J: TRBJ1-1

CDR3: CASSRAGYYDEQYF
DNA: TGTGCCAGCAGCAGAGCGGGGTATTACGACGAGCAGTACTTC
V: TRBV5-4
D: TRBD2
size: .
J: TRBJ2-7

CDR3: CASSTRDSNQPQHF
DNA: TGTGCCAGCAGTACCCGGGACAGCAATCAGCCCCAGCATTTT
V: TRBV28
D: .
size: .
J: TRBJ1-5

CDR3: CAISERGDYNEQFF
DNA: TGTGCCATCAGTGAGCGGGGGGACTACAATGAGCAGTTCTTC
V: TRBV10-3
D: TRBD2
size: .
J: TRBJ2-1

CDR3: CASSRGTGAISYEQYF
DNA: TGCGCCAGCAGCCGGGGGACAGGCGCGATTTCCTACGAGCAGTACTTC
V: TRBV5-1
D: TRBD1
size: .
J: TRBJ2-7

CDR3: CASSSTGELFF
DNA: TGTGCCAGCAGTTCAACCGGGGAGCTGTTTTTT
V: TRBV27
D: .
size: .
J: TRBJ2-2

CDR3: CASQSRPLNYSNQPQHF
DNA: TGTGCCAGTCAATCTCGACCTCTCAATTATAGCAATCAGCCCCAGCATTTT
V: TRBV19
D: .
size: .
J: TRBJ1-5

CDR3: CSALWGTGNTIYF
DNA: TGCAGCGCCCTTTGGGGTACCGGAAACACCATATATTTT
V: TRBV29-1
D: .
size: .
J: TRBJ1-3

CDR3: CASSSPKDRVSPFAEAFF
DNA: TGCGCCAGCAGCTCCCCCAAGGACAGGGTAAGCCCTTTCGCTGAAGCTTTCTTT
V: TRBV5-1
D: TRBD1
size: .
J: TRBJ1-1

CDR3: CASSLDPESSLHF
DNA: TGTGCCAGCAGCTTGGATCCAGAATCATCCCTCCACTTT
V: TRBV5-6
D: .
size: once
J: TRBJ1-6

CDR3: CAWSTGEAGYTF
DNA: TGTGCCTGGAGTACCGGGGAGGCTGGCTACACCTTC
V: TRBV30
D: .
size: .
J: TRBJ1-2

CDR3: CASRVGFGELFF
DNA: TGCGCCAGCAGAGTGGGGTTCGGGGAGCTGTTTTTT
V: TRBV5-1
D: .
size: .
J: TRBJ2-2

CDR3: CSVESRVGAQPQHF
DNA: TGCAGCGTTGAAAGTAGGGTGGGCGCTCAGCCCCAGCATTTT
V: TRBV29-1
D: .
size: .
J: TRBJ1-5

CDR3: CASSLRGRREEVDTQYF
DNA: TGTGCCAGCAGTTTAAGGGGGCGGCGGGAGGAGGTAGATACGCAGTATTTT
V: TRBV27
D: .
size: .
J: TRBJ2-3

CDR3: CASSSPRQRNYGYTF
DNA: TGTGCCAGCAGCAGCCCGCGACAGCGGAACTATGGCTACACCTTC
V: TRBV7-3
D: .
size: .
J: TRBJ1-2

CDR3: CASSQADRNYGYTF
DNA: TGCGCCAGCAGCCAAGCGGACAGAAACTATGGCTACACCTTC
V: TRBV4-1
D: .
size: .
J: TRBJ1-2

CDR3: CASSSGTASGNTIYF
DNA: TGTGCCAGCAGCAGTGGGACAGCAAGTGGAAACACCATATATTTT
V: TRBV6-1
D: TRBD1
size: .
J: TRBJ1-3

CDR3: CASGEKGAGGNTIYF
DNA: TGTGCCAGCGGGGAAAAGGGGGCTGGAGGAAACACCATATATTTT
V: TRBV6-6
D: TRBD1
size: .
J: TRBJ1-3

CDR3: CAISEGTGISIGFTEAFF
DNA: TGTGCCATCAGTGAGGGTACAGGGATCTCTATAGGGTTCACTGAAGCTTTCTTT
V: TRBV10-3
D: .
size: .
J: TRBJ1-1

CDR3: CASVGVLQETQYF
DNA: TGTGCCAGCGTTGGGGTTTTACAAGAGACCCAGTACTTC
V: TRBV16
D: .
size: .
J: TRBJ2-5

CDR3: CASSQAPGANQPQHF
DNA: TGCGCCAGCAGCCAAGCCCCTGGTGCTAATCAGCCCCAGCATTTT
V: TRBV4-1
D: .
size: .
J: TRBJ1-5

CDR3: CASSLLTGSQAFF
DNA: TGTGCCAGCAGCTTACTCACCGGGTCGCAAGCTTTCTTT
V: TRBV11-3
D: .
size: .
J: TRBJ1-1

CDR3: CASSARPGGGINYEQYF
DNA: TGTGCCAGCAGTGCTCGTCCTGGGGGAGGAATCAACTACGAGCAGTACTTC
V: TRBV27
D: .
size: .
J: TRBJ2-7

CDR3: CASSTASGNNNEQFF
DNA: TGTGCCAGCAGCACCGCTAGCGGGAATAACAATGAGCAGTTCTTC
V: TRBV7-9
D: TRBD2
size: once
J: TRBJ2-1

CDR3: CASSPRQGSSPLHF
DNA: TGCGCCAGCAGCCCGAGACAGGGGAGCTCACCCCTCCACTTT
V: TRBV4-1
D: TRBD1
size: .
J: TRBJ1-6

CDR3: CASSDRDRDTGELFF
DNA: TGTGCCAGCAGCGACCGGGACAGGGACACCGGGGAGCTGTTTTTT
V: TRBV5-6
D: TRBD1
size: .
J: TRBJ2-2

CDR3: CASSAGGSYEQYF
DNA: TGTGCCAGCAGTGCAGGGGGCAGCTACGAGCAGTACTTC
V: TRBV28
D: TRBD1
size: .
J: TRBJ2-7

CDR3: CASSWADEQYF
DNA: TGTGCCAGCAGTTGGGCCGACGAGCAGTACTTC
V: TRBV28
D: .
size: few
J: TRBJ2-7

CDR3: CASSVGGPYNEQFF
DNA: TGTGCCAGCAGCGTCGGGGGCCCGTACAATGAGCAGTTCTTC
V: TRBV9
D: .
size: .
J: TRBJ2-1

CDR3: CASSSDGQNEQFF
DNA: TGTGCCAGCAGCTCGGACGGCCAAAATGAGCAGTTCTTC
V: TRBV7-9
D: .
size: .
J: TRBJ2-1

CDR3: CASSDGGQGSEKLFF
DNA: TGTGCCAGCAGTGATGGGGGACAGGGAAGTGAAAAACTGTTTTTT
V: TRBV6-1
D: TRBD1
size: .
J: TRBJ1-4

CDR3: CAWGGGRNEKLFF
DNA: TGTGCCTGGGGGGGCGGGCGGAATGAAAAACTGTTTTTT
V: TRBV30
D: .
size: .
J: TRBJ1-4

CDR3: CASSLSSGPLTYEQYF
DNA: TGTGCCAGCAGTTTATCCTCGGGGCCCCTCACCTACGAGCAGTACTTC
V: TRBV27
D: .
size: .
J: TRBJ2-7

CDR3: CASSFRGFSGNTIYF
DNA: TGTGCCAGCAGTTTCAGGGGATTCTCTGGAAACACCATATATTTT
V: TRBV28
D: .
size: .
J: TRBJ1-3

CDR3: CASSELSPQGFSGYTF
DNA: TGTGCCAGCAGTGAACTGTCTCCACAGGGATTCAGTGGCTACACCTTC
V: TRBV2
D: .
size: .
J: TRBJ1-2

CDR3: CASSREGLVSDEQYF
DNA: TGTGCCAGCTCGCGGGAGGGTTTGGTGTCCGACGAGCAGTACTTC
V: TRBV18
D: TRBD2
size: .
J: TRBJ2-7

CDR3: CASRLQESTNEKLFF
DNA: TGTGCCAGCAGACTACAGGAGTCCACTAATGAAAAACTGTTTTTT
V: TRBV6-5
D: .
size: .
J: TRBJ1-4

CDR3: CASSWTTGDSSYNSPLHF
DNA: TGTGCCAGTAGTTGGACGACAGGGGATAGCTCCTATAATTCACCCCTCCACTTT
V: TRBV19
D: TRBD1
size: .
J: TRBJ1-6

CDR3: CASRGQGPPYEQYF
DNA: TGTGCCAGCAGGGGACAGGGGCCCCCCTACGAGCAGTACTTC
V: TRBV6-1
D: TRBD1
size: .
J: TRBJ2-7

CDR3: CASRDKQGFYTEAFF
DNA: TGTGCCAGCAGAGATAAACAGGGTTTTTACACTGAAGCTTTCTTT
V: TRBV6-5
D: .
size: .
J: TRBJ1-1

CDR3: CASSFQKGLPSSPLHF
DNA: TGTGCCAGCAGTTTTCAAAAGGGTCTTCCATCTTCACCCCTCCACTTT
V: TRBV27
D: .
size: .
J: TRBJ1-6

CDR3: CASSLVAGGYTDTQYF
DNA: TGCGCCAGCAGCTTGGTTGCGGGGGGGTACACAGATACGCAGTATTTT
V: TRBV5-1
D: TRBD2
size: .
J: TRBJ2-3